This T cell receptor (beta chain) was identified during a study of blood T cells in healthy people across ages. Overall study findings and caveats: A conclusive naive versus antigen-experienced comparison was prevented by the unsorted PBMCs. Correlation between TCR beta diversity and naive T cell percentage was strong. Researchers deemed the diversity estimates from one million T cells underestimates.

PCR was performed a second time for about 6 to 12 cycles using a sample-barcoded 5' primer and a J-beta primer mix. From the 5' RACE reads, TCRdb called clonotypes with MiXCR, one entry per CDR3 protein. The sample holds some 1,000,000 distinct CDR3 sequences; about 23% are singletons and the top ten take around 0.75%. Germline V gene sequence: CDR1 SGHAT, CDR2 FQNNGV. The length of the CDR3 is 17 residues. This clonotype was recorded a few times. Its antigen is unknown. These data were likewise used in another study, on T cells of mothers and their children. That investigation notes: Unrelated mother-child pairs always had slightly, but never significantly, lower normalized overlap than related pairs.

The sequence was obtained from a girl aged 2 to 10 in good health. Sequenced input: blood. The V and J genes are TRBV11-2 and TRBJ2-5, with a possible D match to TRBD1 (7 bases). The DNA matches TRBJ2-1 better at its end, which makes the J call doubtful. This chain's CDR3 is CASSPGGWGAESNEQFF. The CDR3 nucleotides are TGTGCCAGCAGCCCAGGGGGATGGGGGGCAGAAAGCAATGAGCAGTTCTTC.